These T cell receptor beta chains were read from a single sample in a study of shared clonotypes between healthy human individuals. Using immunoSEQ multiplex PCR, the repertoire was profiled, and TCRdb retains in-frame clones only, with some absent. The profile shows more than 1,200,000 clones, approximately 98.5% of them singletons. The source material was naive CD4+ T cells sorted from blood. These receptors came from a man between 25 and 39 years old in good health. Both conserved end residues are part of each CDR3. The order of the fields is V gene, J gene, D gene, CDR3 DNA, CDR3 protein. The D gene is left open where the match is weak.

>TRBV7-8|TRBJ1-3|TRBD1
TGTGCCAGCAGCTCTGGGACAGGGGGAATCTCTGGAAACACCATATATTTT
CASSSGTGGISGNTIYF
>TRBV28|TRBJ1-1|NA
TGTGCCAGCAGTTTAGGGGGCAACACTGAAGCTTTCTTT
CASSLGGNTEAFF
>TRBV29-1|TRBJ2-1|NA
TGCAGCTCCTCCTCACGGACTGTCTCCTACAATGAGCAGTTCTTC
CSSSSRTVSYNEQFF
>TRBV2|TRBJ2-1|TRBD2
TGTGCCAGCAGTGCCGGGACTAGCGGGAGGAGTGAGCAGTTCTTC
CASSAGTSGRSEQFF
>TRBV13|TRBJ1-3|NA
TGTGCCAGCAGCTTAGCCGGGAAGAGCTCTGGAAACACCATATATTTT
CASSLAGKSSGNTIYF
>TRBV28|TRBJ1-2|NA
TGTGCCAGCACCTTATATCCCTCGTATGGCTACACCTTC
CASTLYPSYGYTF
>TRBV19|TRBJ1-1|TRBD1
TGTGCCAGTAGGCCGGGACAGGGCTCGAACACTGAAGCTTTCTTT
CASRPGQGSNTEAFF
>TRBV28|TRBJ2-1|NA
TGTGCCAGCAGGACGGAGTACAATGAGCAGTTCTTC
CASRTEYNEQFF
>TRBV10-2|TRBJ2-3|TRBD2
TGCGCCAGCACCGGGCAGCGGGAGGGCCCCACAGATACGCAGTATTTT
CASTGQREGPTDTQYF
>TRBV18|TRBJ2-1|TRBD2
TGTGCCAGCTCACCAGGACTAGCGGGAGACTACAATGAGCAGTTCTTC
CASSPGLAGDYNEQFF
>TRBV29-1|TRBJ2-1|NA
TGCAGCGTTGTGGCAGGTAGTAAGCAGTTCTTC
CSVVAGSKQFF
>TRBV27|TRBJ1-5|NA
TGTGCCAGCAGAATCACGGGGACGGCTTATAGCAATCAGCCCCAGCATTTT
CASRITGTAYSNQPQHF
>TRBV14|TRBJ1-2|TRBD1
TGTGCCAGCAGCCAAGCCCGGGACAGCATTTATGGCTACACCTTC
CASSQARDSIYGYTF